This record looks at one T cell receptor (beta chain) sequence and its context. Unmatched junction bases numbered 8, after V lost 10 bases and J lost 7 bases. CDR3 length: 13 amino acids. Germline assignment: CDR1 MNHEY and CDR2 SMNVEV (reference sequence). The record originates from a study of cytotoxic CD8 clonotypes in ibrutinib-treated CLL. Overall study: It was after a median 12 months of treatment, range 6 to 36, that response samples were taken.

Here immunoSEQ multiplex PCR was the method, and the copy in TCRdb shows in-frame clones only, minus some. The sample includes 150,000 to 200,000 clones, over 65% seen only once; the top ten take 2% to 2.5%. The chain carries TRBV27 and TRBJ1-5; 9 bases match TRBD1. The clonotype originates from a human donor with chronic lymphocytic leukemia. The input for sequencing was PBMCs, taken after 12 months of ibrutinib treatment. The DNA for the CDR3 is TGTGCCACAGCGACAGGGGGGTTGCAGCCCCAGCATTTT. Translating it yields CATATGGLQPQHF.